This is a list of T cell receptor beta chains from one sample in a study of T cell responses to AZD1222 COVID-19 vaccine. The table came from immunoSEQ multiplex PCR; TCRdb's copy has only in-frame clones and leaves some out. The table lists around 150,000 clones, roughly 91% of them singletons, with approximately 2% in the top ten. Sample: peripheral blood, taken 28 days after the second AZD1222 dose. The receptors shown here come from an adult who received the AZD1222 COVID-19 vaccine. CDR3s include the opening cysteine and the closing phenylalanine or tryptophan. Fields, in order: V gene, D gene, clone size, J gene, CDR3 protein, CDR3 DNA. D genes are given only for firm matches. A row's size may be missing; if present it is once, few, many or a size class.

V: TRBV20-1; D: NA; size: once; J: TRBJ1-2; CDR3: CSASLGANYGYTF; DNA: TGCAGTGCTAGTTTGGGGGCAAACTATGGCTACACCTTC
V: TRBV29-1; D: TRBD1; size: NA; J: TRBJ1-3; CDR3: CSVETGTGNTIYF; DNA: TGCAGCGTTGAGACAGGGACTGGAAACACCATATATTTT
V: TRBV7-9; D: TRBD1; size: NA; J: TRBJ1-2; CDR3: CAGTDSNYGYTF; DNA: TGTGCCGGGACAGACTCTAACTATGGCTACACCTTC
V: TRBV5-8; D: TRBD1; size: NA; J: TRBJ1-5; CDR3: CASSAGTDQPQHF; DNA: TGTGCCAGCAGCGCGGGGACAGATCAGCCCCAGCATTTT
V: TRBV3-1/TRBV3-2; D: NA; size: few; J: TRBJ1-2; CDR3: CASSQAGGGAFYGYTF; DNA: TGTGCCAGCAGCCAAGCCGGTGGAGGGGCCTTCTATGGCTACACCTTC
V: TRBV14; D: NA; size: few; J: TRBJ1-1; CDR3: CASSPEVYPPGRAFF; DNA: TGTGCCAGCAGCCCCGAAGTTTACCCCCCCGGGAGAGCTTTCTTT
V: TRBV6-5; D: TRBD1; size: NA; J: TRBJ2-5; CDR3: CASSYWDREETQYF; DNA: TGTGCCAGCAGTTACTGGGACAGAGAAGAGACCCAGTACTTC
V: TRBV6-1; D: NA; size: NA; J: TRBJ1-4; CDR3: CASSEIRGASNEKLFF; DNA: TGTGCCAGCAGTGAAATCCGGGGGGCCTCTAATGAAAAACTGTTTTTT
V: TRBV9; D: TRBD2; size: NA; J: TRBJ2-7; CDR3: CASSVGGTSTYEQYF; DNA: TGTGCCAGCAGCGTGGGCGGGACTAGCACCTACGAGCAGTACTTC
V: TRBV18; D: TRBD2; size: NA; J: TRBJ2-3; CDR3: CASSPLAGGPGDTQYF; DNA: TGTGCCAGCTCACCCTTAGCGGGGGGGCCCGGAGATACGCAGTATTTT
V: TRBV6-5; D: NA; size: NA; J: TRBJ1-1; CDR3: CASSLGTEAFF; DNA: TGTGCCAGCAGCTTAGGAACTGAAGCTTTCTTT
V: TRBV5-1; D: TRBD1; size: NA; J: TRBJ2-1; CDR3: CASSPGDRDYNEQFF; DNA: TGCGCCAGCAGCCCGGGGGACAGGGACTACAATGAGCAGTTCTTC
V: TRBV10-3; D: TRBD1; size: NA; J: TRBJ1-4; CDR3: CAISESGTGTNEKLFF; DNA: TGTGCCATCAGTGAGTCCGGGACAGGGACTAATGAAAAACTGTTTTTT
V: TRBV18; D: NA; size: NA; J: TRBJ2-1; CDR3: CASSPARSSYNEQFF; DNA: TGTGCCAGCTCACCCGCCCGCAGCTCCTACAATGAGCAGTTCTTC
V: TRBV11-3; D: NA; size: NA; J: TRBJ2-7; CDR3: CASSLAGAYEQYF; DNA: TGTGCCAGCAGCTTAGCGGGGGCCTACGAGCAGTACTTC
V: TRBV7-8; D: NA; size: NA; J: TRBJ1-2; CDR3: CASSSQGIDYTF; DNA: TGTGCCAGCAGTTCACAGGGAATCGACTACACCTTC
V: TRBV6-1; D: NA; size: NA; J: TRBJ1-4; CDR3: CASSEAAIGIF; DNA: TGTGCCAGCAGTGAAGCGGCTATCGGGATTTTT
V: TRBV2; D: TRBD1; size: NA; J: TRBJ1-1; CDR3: CASSGLDRVNTEAFF; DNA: TGTGCCAGCAGTGGATTGGACAGGGTGAACACTGAAGCTTTCTTT
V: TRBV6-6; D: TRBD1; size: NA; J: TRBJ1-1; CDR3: CASGGQITEAFF; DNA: TGTGCCAGCGGGGGACAGATCACTGAAGCTTTCTTT
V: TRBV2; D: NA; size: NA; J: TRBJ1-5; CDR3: CASQGPGSNQPQHF; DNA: TGTGCCAGCCAGGGGCCCGGTAGCAATCAGCCCCAGCATTTT
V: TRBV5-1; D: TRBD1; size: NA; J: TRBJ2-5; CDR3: CASSFNRGPVQETQYF; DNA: TGCGCCAGCAGCTTTAACAGGGGCCCTGTACAAGAGACCCAGTACTTC
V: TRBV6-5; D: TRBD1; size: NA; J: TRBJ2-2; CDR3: CASSNRDRGGELFF; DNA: TGTGCCAGCAGCAACAGGGACAGGGGAGGGGAGCTGTTTTTT
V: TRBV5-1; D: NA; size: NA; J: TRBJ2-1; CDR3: CASSLRPVEVNEQFF; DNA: TGCGCCAGCAGCCTACGTCCCGTCGAGGTGAATGAGCAGTTCTTC
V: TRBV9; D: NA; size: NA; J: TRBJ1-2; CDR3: CASSHSQSIGYTF; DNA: TGTGCCAGCAGCCACTCTCAGTCGATAGGCTACACCTTC
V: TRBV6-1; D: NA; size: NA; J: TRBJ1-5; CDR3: CASSEVGLLNQPQHF; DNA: TGTGCCAGCAGTGAAGTGGGTTTACTCAATCAGCCCCAGCATTTT
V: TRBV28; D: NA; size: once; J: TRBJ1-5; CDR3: CASSPPSEPQHF; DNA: TGTGCCAGCAGTCCCCCCTCGGAGCCCCAGCATTTT
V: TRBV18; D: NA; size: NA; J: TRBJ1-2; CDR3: CASSPQGSKGYTF; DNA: TGTGCCAGCTCACCTCAGGGTTCGAAAGGCTACACCTTC
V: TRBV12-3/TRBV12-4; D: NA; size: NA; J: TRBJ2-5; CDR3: CASSLSRKETQYF; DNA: TGTGCCAGCAGTTTAAGTAGAAAAGAGACCCAGTACTTC
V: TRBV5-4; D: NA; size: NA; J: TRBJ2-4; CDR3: CASSLNREGIQYF; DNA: TGTGCCAGCAGCTTAAACAGGGAGGGCATTCAGTACTTC
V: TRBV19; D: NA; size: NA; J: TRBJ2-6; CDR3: CASSIDSSGANVLTF; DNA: TGTGCCAGTAGTATAGACAGCTCTGGGGCCAACGTCCTGACTTTC
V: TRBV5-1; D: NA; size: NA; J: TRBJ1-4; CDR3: CASSSPGTTNEKLFF; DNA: TGCGCCAGCAGCTCTCCTGGAACGACTAATGAAAAACTGTTTTTT
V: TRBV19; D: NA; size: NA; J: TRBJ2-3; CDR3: CASRSYKGGTDTQYF; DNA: TGTGCCAGTAGAAGTTACAAGGGGGGCACAGATACGCAGTATTTT
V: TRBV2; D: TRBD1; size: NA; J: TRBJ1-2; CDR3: CASSEQDRVVYGYTF; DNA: TGTGCCAGCAGTGAACAAGACAGGGTTGTCTATGGCTACACCTTC
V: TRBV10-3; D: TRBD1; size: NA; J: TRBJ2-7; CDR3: CAISEMDRGSYEQYF; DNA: TGTGCCATCAGTGAGATGGACAGGGGCTCCTACGAGCAGTACTTC
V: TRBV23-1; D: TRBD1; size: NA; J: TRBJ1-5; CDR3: CASSLGQKYQPQHF; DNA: TGCGCCAGCAGTCTGGGACAGAAGTACCAGCCCCAGCATTTT
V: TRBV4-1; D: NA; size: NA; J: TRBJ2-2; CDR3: CASGGAGELFF; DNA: TGCGCCAGCGGCGGGGCGGGGGAGCTGTTTTTT
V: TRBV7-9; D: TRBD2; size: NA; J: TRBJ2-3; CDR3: CASSRGLAGSTDTQYF; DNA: TGTGCCAGCAGCAGGGGACTAGCGGGTAGCACAGATACGCAGTATTTT
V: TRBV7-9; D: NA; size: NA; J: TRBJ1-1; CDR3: CASSLIENTEAFF; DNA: TGTGCCAGCAGCTTAATAGAAAACACTGAAGCTTTCTTT
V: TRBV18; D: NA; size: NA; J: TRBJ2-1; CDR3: CASSPRTADYNEQFF; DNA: TGTGCCAGCTCACCACGGACAGCAGACTACAATGAGCAGTTCTTC
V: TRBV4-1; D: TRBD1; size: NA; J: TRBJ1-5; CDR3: CASSLGQGGNQPQHF; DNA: TGCGCCAGCAGCCTCGGACAGGGCGGCAATCAGCCCCAGCATTTT
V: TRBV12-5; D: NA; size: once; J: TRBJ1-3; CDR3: CASADPTGWYSGNTIYF; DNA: TGTGCTAGTGCCGATCCAACAGGGTGGTACTCTGGAAACACCATATATTTT
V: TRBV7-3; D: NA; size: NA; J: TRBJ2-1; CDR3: CASSSSARVWGNEQFF; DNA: TGTGCCAGCAGCTCCTCAGCCAGGGTTTGGGGCAATGAGCAGTTCTTC
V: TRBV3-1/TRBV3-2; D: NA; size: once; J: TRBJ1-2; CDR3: CASSPLDSNYGYTF; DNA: TGTGCCAGCAGTCCTTTGGACAGCAACTATGGCTACACCTTC
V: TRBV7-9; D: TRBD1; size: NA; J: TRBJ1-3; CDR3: CASDRGFSGNTIYF; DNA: TGTGCCAGCGACAGGGGATTTTCTGGAAACACCATATATTTT
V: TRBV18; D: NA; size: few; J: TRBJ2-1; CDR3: CASSTAGYSYNEQFF; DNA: TGTGCCAGCTCAACAGCGGGTTACTCCTACAATGAGCAGTTCTTC
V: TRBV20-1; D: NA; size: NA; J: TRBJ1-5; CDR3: CSASLQGNQPQHF; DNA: TGCAGTGCTAGTTTACAGGGCAATCAGCCCCAGCATTTT
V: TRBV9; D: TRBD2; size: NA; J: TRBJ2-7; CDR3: CASSVGVSAGSEQYF; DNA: TGTGCCAGCAGCGTAGGAGTGTCAGCGGGGAGCGAGCAGTACTTC
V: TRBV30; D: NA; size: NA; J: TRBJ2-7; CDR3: CAWSVGGPYEQYF; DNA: TGTGCCTGGAGTGTTGGGGGTCCCTACGAGCAGTACTTC
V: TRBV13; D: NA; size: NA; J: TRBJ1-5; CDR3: CASSLVAPRDPGSNQPQHF; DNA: TGTGCCAGCAGCTTAGTGGCCCCCAGGGACCCTGGGAGCAATCAGCCCCAGCATTTT
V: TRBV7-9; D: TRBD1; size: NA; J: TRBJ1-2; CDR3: CASSSLQGWTYGYTF; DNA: TGTGCCAGCAGCTCACTACAGGGGTGGACCTATGGCTACACCTTC
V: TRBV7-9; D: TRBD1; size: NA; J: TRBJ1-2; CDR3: CASSFTGGYGYTF; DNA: TGTGCCAGCAGCTTCACAGGGGGCTATGGCTACACCTTC
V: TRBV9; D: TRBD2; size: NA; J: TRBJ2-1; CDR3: CASSVASGSFYEQFF; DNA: TGTGCCAGCAGCGTAGCTAGCGGCTCCTTCTATGAGCAGTTCTTC
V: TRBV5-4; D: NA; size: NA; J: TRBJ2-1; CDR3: CASSLGTANEQFF; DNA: TGTGCCAGCAGCTTGGGTACGGCCAATGAGCAGTTCTTC
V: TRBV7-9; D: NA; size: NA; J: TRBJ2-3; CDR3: CASSFFRGADTQYF; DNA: TGTGCCAGCAGCTTTTTTAGGGGAGCAGATACGCAGTATTTT
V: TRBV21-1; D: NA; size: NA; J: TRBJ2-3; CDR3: CASSKGWQNNTDTQYF; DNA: TGTGCCAGCAGCAAAGGATGGCAAAACAACACAGATACGCAGTATTTT
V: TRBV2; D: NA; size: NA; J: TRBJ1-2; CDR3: CASSDPGYNGYTF; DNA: TGTGCCAGCAGTGACCCAGGGTACAATGGCTACACCTTC
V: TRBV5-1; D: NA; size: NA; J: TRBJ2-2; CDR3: CASSLDGRRTDTNTGELFF; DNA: TGCGCCAGCAGCTTGGATGGCAGGAGGACAGACACGAACACCGGGGAGCTGTTTTTT
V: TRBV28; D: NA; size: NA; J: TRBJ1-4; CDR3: CASSLRGPAVYRATNEKLFF; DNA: TGTGCCAGCAGTTTACGTGGCCCCGCCGTTTATCGCGCAACTAATGAAAAACTGTTTTTT
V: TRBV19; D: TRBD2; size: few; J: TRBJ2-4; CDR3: CASSAREGGVAKNIQYF; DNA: TGTGCCAGTAGTGCCCGGGAGGGAGGGGTAGCCAAAAACATTCAGTACTTC
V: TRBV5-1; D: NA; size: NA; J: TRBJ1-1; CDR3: CASSPAGRGMNTEAFF; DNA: TGCGCCAGCAGCCCCGCGGGCAGAGGAATGAACACTGAAGCTTTCTTT